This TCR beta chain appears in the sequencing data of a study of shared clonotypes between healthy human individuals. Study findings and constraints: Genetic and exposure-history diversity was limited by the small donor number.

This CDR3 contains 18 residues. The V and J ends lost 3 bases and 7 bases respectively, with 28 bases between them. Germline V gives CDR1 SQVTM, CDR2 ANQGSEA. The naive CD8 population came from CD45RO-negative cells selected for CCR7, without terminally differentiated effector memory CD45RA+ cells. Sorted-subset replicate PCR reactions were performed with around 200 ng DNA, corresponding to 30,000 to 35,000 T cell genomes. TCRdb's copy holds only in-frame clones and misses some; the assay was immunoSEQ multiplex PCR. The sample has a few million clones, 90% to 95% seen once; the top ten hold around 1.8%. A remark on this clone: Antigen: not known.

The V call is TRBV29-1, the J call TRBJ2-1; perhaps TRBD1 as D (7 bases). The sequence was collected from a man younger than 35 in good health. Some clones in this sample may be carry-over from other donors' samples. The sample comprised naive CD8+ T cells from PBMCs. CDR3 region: CSVDPGGQSPAFLNEQFF. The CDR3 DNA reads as TGCAGCGTTGATCCCGGGGGACAGAGCCCAGCTTTCTTGAATGAGCAGTTCTTC.